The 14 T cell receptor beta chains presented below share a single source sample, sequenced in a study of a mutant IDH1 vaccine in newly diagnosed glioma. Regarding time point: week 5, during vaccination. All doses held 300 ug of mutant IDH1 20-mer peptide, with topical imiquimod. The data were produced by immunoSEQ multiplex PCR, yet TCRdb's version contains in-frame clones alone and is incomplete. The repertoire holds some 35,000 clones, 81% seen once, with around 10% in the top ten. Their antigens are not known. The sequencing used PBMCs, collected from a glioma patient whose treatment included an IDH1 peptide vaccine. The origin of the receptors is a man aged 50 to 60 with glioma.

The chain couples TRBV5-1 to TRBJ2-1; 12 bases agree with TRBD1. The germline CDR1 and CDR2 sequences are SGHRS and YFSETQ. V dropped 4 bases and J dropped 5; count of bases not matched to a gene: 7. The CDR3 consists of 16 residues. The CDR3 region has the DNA TGCGCCAGCAGCAGGGGACAGGGGGCGTCCGACAATGAGCAGTTCTTC. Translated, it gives CASSRGQGASDNEQFF.

CDR3 amino acids: CASSPGLYGYTF. CDR3 DNA: TGTGCCAGCTCACCTGGGCTCTATGGCTACACCTTC. This chain links TRBV18 with TRBJ1-2; D ambiguous. CDR3 length equals 12 residues. Deletions cut 3 bases from V and 4 bases from J, with 6 bases between. CDR1 and CDR2 (germline): KGHSH, LQKENI.

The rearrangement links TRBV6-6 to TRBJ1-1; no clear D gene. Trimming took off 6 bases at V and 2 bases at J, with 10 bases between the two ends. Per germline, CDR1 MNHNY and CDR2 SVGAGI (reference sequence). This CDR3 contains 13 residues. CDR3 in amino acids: CASRFSGNTEAFF. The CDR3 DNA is TGTGCCAGCAGGTTCTCAGGAAACACTGAAGCTTTCTTT.

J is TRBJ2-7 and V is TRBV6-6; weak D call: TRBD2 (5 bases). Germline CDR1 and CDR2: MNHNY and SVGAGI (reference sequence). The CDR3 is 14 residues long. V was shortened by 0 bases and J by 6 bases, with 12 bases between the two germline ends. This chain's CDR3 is CASSYSNLAAEQYF. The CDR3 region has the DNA TGTGCCAGCAGTTACTCGAACCTAGCAGCCGAGCAGTACTTC.

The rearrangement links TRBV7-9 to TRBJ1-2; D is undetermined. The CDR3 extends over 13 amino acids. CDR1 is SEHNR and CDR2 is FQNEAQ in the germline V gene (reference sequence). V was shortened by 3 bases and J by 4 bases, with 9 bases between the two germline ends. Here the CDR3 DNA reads TGTGCCAGCAGCTTGTCGGGTTCCTATGGCTACACCTTC. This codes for CASSLSGSYGYTF.

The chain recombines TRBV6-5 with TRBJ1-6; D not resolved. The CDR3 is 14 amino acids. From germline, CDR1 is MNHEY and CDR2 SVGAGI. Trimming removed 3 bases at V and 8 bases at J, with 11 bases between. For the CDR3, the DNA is TGTGCCAGCAGTTATCAGGACGGGGATTCACCCCTCCACTTT. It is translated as CASSYQDGDSPLHF.

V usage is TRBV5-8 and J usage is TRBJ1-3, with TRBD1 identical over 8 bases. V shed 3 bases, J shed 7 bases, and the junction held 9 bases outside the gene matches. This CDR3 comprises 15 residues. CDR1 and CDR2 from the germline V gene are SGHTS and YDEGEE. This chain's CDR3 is CASSSRTGLINTIYF. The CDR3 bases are TGTGCCAGCAGCTCCCGGACAGGGTTAATCAACACCATATATTTT.

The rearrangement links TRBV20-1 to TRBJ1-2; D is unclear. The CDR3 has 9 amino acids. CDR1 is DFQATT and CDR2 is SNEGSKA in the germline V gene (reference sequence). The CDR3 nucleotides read TGCAGCCCCTTAGGGGGCTACACCTTC. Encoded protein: CSPLGGYTF.

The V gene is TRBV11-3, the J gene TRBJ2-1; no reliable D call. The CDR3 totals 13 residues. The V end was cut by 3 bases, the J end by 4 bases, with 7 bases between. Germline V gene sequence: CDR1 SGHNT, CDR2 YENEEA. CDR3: CASSFASYNEQFF. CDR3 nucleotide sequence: TGTGCCAGCAGCTTCGCCAGTTACAATGAGCAGTTCTTC.

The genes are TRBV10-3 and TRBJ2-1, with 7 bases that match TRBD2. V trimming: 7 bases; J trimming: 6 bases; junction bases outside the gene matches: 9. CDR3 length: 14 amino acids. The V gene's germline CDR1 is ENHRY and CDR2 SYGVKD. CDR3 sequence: CAIKGGSKGNEQFF. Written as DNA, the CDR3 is TGTGCCATCAAAGGCGGGAGTAAAGGCAATGAGCAGTTCTTC.

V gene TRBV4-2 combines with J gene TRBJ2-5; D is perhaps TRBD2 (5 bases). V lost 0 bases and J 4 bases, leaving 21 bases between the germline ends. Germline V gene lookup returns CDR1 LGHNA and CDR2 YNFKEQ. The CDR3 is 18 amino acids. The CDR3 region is CASSQDLAGLSGGETQYF. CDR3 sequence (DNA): TGTGCCAGCAGCCAAGATTTGGCGGGTCTTTCCGGTGGAGAGACCCAGTACTTC.

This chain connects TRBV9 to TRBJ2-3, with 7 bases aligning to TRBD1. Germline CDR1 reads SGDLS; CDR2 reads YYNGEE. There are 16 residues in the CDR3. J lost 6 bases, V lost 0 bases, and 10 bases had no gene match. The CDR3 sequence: CASSVEVRGILDTQYF. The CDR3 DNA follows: TGTGCCAGCAGCGTAGAGGTCAGGGGGATTTTGGATACGCAGTATTTT. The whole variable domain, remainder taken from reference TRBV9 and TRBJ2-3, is DSGVTQTPKHLITATGQRVTLRCSPRSGDLSVYWYQQSLDQGLQFLIQYYNGEERAKGNILERFSAQQFPDLHSELNLSSLELGDSALYFCASSVEVRGILDTQYFGPGTRLTVL.

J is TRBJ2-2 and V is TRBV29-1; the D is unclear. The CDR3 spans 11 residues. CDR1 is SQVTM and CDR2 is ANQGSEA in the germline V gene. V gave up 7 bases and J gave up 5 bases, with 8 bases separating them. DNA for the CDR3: TGCAGCGGAACGATTACCGGGGAGCTGTTTTTT. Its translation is CSGTITGELFF.

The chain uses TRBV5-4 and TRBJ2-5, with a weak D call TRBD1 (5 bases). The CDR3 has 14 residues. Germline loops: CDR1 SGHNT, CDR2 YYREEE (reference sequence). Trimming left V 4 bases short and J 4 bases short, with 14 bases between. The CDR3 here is CASSTVQDLETQYF. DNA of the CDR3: TGTGCCAGCAGCACGGTACAGGATCTAGAGACCCAGTACTTC.